The source of this T cell receptor beta chain is a study of shared T cell receptors in the human thymus. The germline gives CDR1 SGHVT, CDR2 SQSDAQ. Losses at the gene ends were 6 bases for V and 4 bases for J; bases not matched to a gene: 11. CDR3 length: 16 amino acids. Clones were read by immunoSEQ multiplex PCR, and TCRdb kept only the in-frame ones, dropping some. This table holds about 730,000 clones, roughly 88% found once. The data were also submitted as part of a second study, on human thymus T cells. This second report adds: Thymus tissue for the work was resected from patients undergoing corrective heart surgery. Among thymic and blood repertoires, usage of V and J genes appeared biased. Related research reported highly overlapping thymic repertoires among unrelated individuals.

The chain combines TRBV7-4 with TRBJ1-2, with 10 bases lining up with TRBD1. Sequenced sample: thymocytes. This receptor was obtained from a girl in the first two years of life with a congenital heart defect. Here the CDR3 DNA reads TGTGCCAGCAGTCATACCGGGACAGGGGATTTCTATGGCTACACCTTC. The encoded protein is CASSHTGTGDFYGYTF.